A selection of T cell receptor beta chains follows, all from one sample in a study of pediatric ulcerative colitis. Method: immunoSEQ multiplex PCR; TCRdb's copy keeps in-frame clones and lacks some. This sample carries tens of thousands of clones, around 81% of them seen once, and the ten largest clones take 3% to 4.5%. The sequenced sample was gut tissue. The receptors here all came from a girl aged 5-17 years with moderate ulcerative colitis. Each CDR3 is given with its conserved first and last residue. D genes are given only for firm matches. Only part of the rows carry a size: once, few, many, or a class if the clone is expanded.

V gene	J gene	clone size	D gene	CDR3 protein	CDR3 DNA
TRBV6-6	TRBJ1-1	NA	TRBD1	CASSITGGGNTEAFF	TGTGCCAGCAGTATCACAGGGGGCGGAAACACTGAAGCTTTCTTT
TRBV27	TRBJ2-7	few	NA	CASGAALNGYEQYF	TGTGCCAGCGGGGCAGCGCTGAACGGTTACGAGCAGTACTTC
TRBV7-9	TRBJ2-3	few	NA	CASSLAEDTQYF	TGTGCCAGCAGCTTAGCGGAGGATACGCAGTATTTT
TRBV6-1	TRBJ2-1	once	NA	CASSDTNEQFF	TGTGCCAGCAGTGATACCAACGAGCAGTTCTTC
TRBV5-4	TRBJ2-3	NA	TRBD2	CASSLGGGATDTQYF	TGTGCCAGCAGCTTGGGCGGGGGGGCGACAGATACGCAGTATTTT
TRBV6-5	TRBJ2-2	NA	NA	CASSSGPRAPGELFF	TGTGCCAGCAGTTCCGGGCCTCGAGCCCCCGGGGAGCTGTTTTTT
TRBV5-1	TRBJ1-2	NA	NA	CASSFGAVGGSINYGYTF	TGCGCCAGCAGCTTTGGGGCCGTCGGGGGTAGTATTAACTATGGCTACACCTTC
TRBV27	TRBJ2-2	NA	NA	CASRGTVNTGELFF	TGTGCCAGCAGAGGGACGGTTAACACCGGGGAGCTGTTTTTT
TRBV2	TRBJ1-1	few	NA	CASFWNTEAFF	TGTGCCAGCTTCTGGAACACTGAAGCTTTCTTT
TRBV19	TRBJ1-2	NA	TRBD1	CASSLIGQGPIRNYGYTF	TGTGCCAGTAGTCTGATTGGACAGGGACCCATCAGGAACTATGGCTACACCTTC